This T cell receptor (beta chain) was recovered during a study of monozygotic twins with inflammatory bowel disease (dated by TCRdb to about 2019). In the study overall: In total, around 28 monozygotic twin pairs made up the full study: 19 Danish pairs, all IBD-discordant, plus nine German pairs, of which four were IBD-concordant and five were IBD-discordant. Within discordant pairs, disease-associated traits were sought mainly by comparing IBD patients with their genetically identical healthy co-twins. Each individual had, on average, about 151 000 unique TCRalpha sequences and 181 000 unique TCRbeta sequences available for analysis.

Study-wide conclusions, independent of this receptor: IBD patients had lower TCRbeta repertoire diversity, measured by the inverse Simpson index, than their healthy co-twins. Repertoire similarity did not differ between concordant and discordant twins, possibly due to limited statistical power. Because patients were on differing immunosuppressive treatments, the repertoires may have picked up extra background noise and inter-individual variability. Distinction between different T cell subtypes could not be achieved in the analysis. Compared with healthy twins, IBD patients had fewer clonotypes in common with other individuals, a difference most pronounced in patients showing signs of disease activity. The results gave no support for a single strong signal or clonotype linked to IBD.

From each donor, an approximately 2.5 ml peripheral blood sample was collected into PAXgene tubes and kept at -80 degrees C. Without T cell sorting, total RNA was isolated from whole blood using the PAXgene blood miRNA kit on an automated QIAcube. Deep TCRalpha and TCRbeta repertoire profiling with unique molecular barcoding was performed on peripheral blood of monozygotic twin pairs concordant or discordant for inflammatory bowel disease. Smoking habits were recorded for all twin pairs, and individuals were classified as current, former or never smokers. The method was 5' RACE. Preparation of each TCR library used 3,500 to 4,500 ng of total RNA. cDNA was synthesized with SMARTScribe reverse transcriptase in eight separate reactions per sample. During cDNA synthesis, template switching introduced unique molecular identifiers that contained a 6-nucleotide sample barcode. Two nested PCRs of approximately 16 and 10 cycles amplified the TCRalpha and TCRbeta cDNA, and bead purification followed each PCR. Before amplification, the cDNA was both treated with uracil DNA-glycosylase and purified with the QIAquick PCR purification kit. In the second PCR, Illumina TruSeq-compatible adapters and sample-specific barcodes were added. TapeStation and Qubit were used to check library quality and concentration, and 5 ng of each library went into the pool. Sequencing of the pooled libraries was done on an Illumina HiSeq2500 single-index Rapid Run using custom sequencing primers and 2 x 100 bp reads. Under the source paper's analysis protocol: MiGEC version 1.2.6 was used for UMI-based consensus assembly, which corrected PCR and sequencing errors. MiXCR version 2.1.1 was used to carry out V(D)J alignment, clonotype assembly and CDR3 extraction. Gene usage, clonotype sharing and MAIT/NKT TCR abundance were normalised by analysing the top 1000, 10 000 and 20 000 clonotypes per sample. Diversity was computed as the inverse Simpson index with the vegan R package after downsampling to 27 000 UMIs. Paired Mann-Whitney U tests on discordant twin pairs were used, with Benjamini-Hochberg multiple-testing correction. TCRdb reprocessed the reads into one record per CDR3 protein sequence, lacking DNA. The authors' filters were not applied to this entry. This sample's listing comprises more than 120,000 distinct CDR3 sequences. The leading ten clones occupy less than 3% of the sample.

Points on this clonotype: It has no known antigen specificity.

Sequenced material: blood. The clonotype was recovered from a human donor with ulcerative colitis or Crohn's disease, or a healthy co-twin of an affected twin (not recorded which).

The CDR3 reads as follows: CASNPDRAPQHF. The rearranged chain carries TRBV28 and TRBJ1-5; TCRdb's D call of TRBD1 is untestable without DNA. There are 12 amino acids in the CDR3, from cysteine to phenylalanine inclusive. No DNA is listed. The germline V gene specifies MDHEN as CDR1 and SYDVKM as CDR2. The full variable domain, completed from the reference TRBV28 and TRBJ1-5 proteins outside the CDR3, reads DVKVTQSSRYLVKRTGEKVFLECVQDMDHENMFWYRQDPGLGLRLIYFSYDVKMKEKGDIPEGYSVSREKKERFSLILESASTNQTSMYLCASNPDRAPQHFGDGTRLSIL.